This T cell receptor beta chain was obtained from a study of blood T cell repertoires in COVID-19. Looking at the study overall: Acute-phase and convalescent COVID-19 samples originated in the United States, Italy and Spain.

TCRdb's copy holds only in-frame clones and misses some; the assay was immunoSEQ multiplex PCR. The data contain 90,000 to 130,000 clones, 85% of them seen just once; the ten biggest clones take up approximately 1.3%. The CDR3 spans 15 residues. V was clipped by 1 base and J by 5 bases, with 13 bases between them. The germline V gene has CDR1 SGHNT and CDR2 YENEEA. The source of this sequence is a man between 40 and 49 years old with acute or convalescent COVID-19. The sequencing input was peripheral blood. This chain joins TRBV11-3 and TRBJ2-3; D gene unclear. The CDR3 region is CASSLGSVPVDTQYF. The CDR3, as DNA: TGTGCCAGCAGCTTAGGCAGTGTCCCTGTAGATACGCAGTATTTT.